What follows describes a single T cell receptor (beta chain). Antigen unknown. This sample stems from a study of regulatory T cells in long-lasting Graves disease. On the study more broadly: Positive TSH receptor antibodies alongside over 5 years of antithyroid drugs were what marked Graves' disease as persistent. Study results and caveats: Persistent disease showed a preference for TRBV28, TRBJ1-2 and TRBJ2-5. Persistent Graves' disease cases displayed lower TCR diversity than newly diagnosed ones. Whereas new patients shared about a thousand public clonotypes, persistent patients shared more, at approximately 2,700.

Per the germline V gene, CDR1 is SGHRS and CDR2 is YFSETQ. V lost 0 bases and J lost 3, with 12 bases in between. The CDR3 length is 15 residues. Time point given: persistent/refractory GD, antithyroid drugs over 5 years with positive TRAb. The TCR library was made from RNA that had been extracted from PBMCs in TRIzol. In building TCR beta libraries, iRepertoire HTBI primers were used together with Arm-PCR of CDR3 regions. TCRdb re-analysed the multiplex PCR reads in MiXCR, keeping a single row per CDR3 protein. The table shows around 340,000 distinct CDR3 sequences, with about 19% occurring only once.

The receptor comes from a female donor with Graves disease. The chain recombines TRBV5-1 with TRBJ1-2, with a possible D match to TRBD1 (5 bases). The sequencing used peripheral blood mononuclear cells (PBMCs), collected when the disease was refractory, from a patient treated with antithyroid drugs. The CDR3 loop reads CASSLGQRDYYGYTF. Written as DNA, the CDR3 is TGCGCCAGCAGCTTGGGGCAACGGGACTACTATGGCTACACCTTC.